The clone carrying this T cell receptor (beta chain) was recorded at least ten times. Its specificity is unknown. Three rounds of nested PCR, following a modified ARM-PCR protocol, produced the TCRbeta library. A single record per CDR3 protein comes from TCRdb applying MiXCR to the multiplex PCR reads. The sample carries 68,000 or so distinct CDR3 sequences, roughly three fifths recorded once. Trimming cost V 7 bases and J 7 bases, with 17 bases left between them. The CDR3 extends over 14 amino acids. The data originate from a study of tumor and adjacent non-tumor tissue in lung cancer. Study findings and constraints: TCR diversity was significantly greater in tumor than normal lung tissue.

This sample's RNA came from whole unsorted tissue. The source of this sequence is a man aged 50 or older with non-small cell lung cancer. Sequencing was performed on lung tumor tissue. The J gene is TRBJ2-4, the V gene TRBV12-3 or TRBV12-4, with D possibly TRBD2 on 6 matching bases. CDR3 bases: TGTGCCAGCAAGAAATCGGGGGACCGGAACATTCAGTACTTC. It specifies CASKKSGDRNIQYF.